This TCR beta chain was sequenced in a study of shared clonotypes between healthy human individuals. V lost 0 bases and J lost 4, with 10 bases in between. Germline CDR1 and CDR2: SEHNR and FQNEAQ (reference sequence). The CDR3 is 16 amino acids. The data were produced by immunoSEQ multiplex PCR, yet TCRdb's version contains in-frame clones alone and is incomplete. The sample records about 2 million clones, roughly 94% being singletons. Terminally differentiated effector memory CD45RA+ cells were excluded by CCR7 positive selection of CD45RO-negative cells. The sample consisted of naive CD8+ T cells sorted from blood. The TCR sequence derives from a man between 18 and 35 years old in good health. V gene TRBV7-9 combines with J gene TRBJ2-6; D unclear. CDR3 bases: TGTGCCAGCAGCTTAGCGCTGGAACCCGGGGCCAACGTCCTGACTTTC. It specifies CASSLALEPGANVLTF.